This T cell receptor (beta chain) was sequenced in a study of Ad26.COV2.S vaccination and SARS-CoV-2 variants. Regarding the study as a whole: Reported findings describe substantial breadth in spike-specific CD8+ and CD4+ T cell responses following vaccination.

Points on this clone: Its antigen is undetermined.

The treatment: 15 to 20 received Ad26.COV2.S at low or high dose, single or two shots; about five received placebo; per-sample allocation not given. Repertoires come from day 63 after the first vaccine or placebo injection. This vaccine is an Ad26 vector that expresses the Wuhan-strain SARS-CoV-2 spike. Trimming stripped 2 bases from V and 2 bases from J, with 7 bases between. Per germline, CDR1 LGHDT and CDR2 YNNKEL (reference sequence). CDR3 size: 13 residues. Assay: immunoSEQ multiplex PCR; the TCRdb copy retains only in-frame clones and omits some. The repertoire holds some 350,000 clones, with about 85% as singletons.

Specimen: peripheral blood, collected in a trial of Ad26.COV2.S vaccine versus placebo. The receptor was isolated from a person aged 18 to 65 who received the Ad26.COV2.S COVID-19 vaccine or a placebo. The V and J genes are TRBV3-1 (or the pseudogene TRBV3-2) and TRBJ2-7; D is undetermined. CDR3 nucleotides: TGTGCCAGCAGCCAATATATCGCCTACGAGCAGTACTTC. Translated, it gives CASSQYIAYEQYF.